This TCR beta chain was documented in a study of TIL therapy for anti-PD-1-resistant metastatic lung cancer. The overall study: Tumors had a median PD-L1 proportion score of about 6%. Half of patients were current or former smokers. Tumors carried a median roughly 1.6 non-synonymous mutations per megabase.

This was the immunoSEQ v3 assay. Libraries were prepared by immunoSEQ multiplex PCR; TCRdb keeps only in-frame clonotypes and omits some of them. The sample lists around 45,000 clones, 71% occurring once. V lost 8 bases to trimming and J lost 5 bases, with 3 bases between them. Germline CDR1 MDHEN, CDR2 SYDVKM. This CDR3 has 10 residues. Time point: pre-treatment sample, taken before nivolumab and TIL therapy. Pleural nodules or supraclavicular lymph nodes made up most of the excised metastases sampled. The source of this sequence is a person aged 25 to 80 with non-small cell lung cancer. Sequenced material: tumor tissue, taken at baseline. The J gene is TRBJ1-4, the V gene TRBV28; no definite D call. CDR3 bases: TGTGCCAGCGGGAATGAAAAACTGTTTTTT. Amino acids: CASGNEKLFF.